Included here is one TCR beta chain sequence, with context. The antigen is undetermined. The CDR3 covers 13 residues. Germline lookup yields CDR1 MNHEY and CDR2 SMNVEV (reference sequence). Trimming removed 3 bases at V and 4 bases at J, with 9 bases between. The 120-subject validation cohort, separate from the approximately 670-subject first cohort, included the donors. This sample was taken from a study of cytomegalovirus exposure and HLA in healthy donors. Study-level results: The tendency of first-cohort TCR clusters to co-occur in the 120 or so validation repertoires was the finding of a later analysis. Through in vitro validation, a few CMV-associated chains were shown to be specific for CMV antigens.

Some clones are missing from TCRdb's copy, which holds only in-frame ones; the method was immunoSEQ multiplex PCR. The table includes 260,000 or so clones, roughly 88% detected once. V usage is TRBV27 and J usage is TRBJ1-1; D call uncertain. This receptor was taken from a woman between 18 and 29 years old in good health and CMV-seronegative. The sequencing input was PBMCs. Here the CDR3 reads CASSFDLVTEAFF. As DNA, the CDR3 is TGTGCCAGCAGTTTTGATCTAGTCACTGAAGCTTTCTTT.